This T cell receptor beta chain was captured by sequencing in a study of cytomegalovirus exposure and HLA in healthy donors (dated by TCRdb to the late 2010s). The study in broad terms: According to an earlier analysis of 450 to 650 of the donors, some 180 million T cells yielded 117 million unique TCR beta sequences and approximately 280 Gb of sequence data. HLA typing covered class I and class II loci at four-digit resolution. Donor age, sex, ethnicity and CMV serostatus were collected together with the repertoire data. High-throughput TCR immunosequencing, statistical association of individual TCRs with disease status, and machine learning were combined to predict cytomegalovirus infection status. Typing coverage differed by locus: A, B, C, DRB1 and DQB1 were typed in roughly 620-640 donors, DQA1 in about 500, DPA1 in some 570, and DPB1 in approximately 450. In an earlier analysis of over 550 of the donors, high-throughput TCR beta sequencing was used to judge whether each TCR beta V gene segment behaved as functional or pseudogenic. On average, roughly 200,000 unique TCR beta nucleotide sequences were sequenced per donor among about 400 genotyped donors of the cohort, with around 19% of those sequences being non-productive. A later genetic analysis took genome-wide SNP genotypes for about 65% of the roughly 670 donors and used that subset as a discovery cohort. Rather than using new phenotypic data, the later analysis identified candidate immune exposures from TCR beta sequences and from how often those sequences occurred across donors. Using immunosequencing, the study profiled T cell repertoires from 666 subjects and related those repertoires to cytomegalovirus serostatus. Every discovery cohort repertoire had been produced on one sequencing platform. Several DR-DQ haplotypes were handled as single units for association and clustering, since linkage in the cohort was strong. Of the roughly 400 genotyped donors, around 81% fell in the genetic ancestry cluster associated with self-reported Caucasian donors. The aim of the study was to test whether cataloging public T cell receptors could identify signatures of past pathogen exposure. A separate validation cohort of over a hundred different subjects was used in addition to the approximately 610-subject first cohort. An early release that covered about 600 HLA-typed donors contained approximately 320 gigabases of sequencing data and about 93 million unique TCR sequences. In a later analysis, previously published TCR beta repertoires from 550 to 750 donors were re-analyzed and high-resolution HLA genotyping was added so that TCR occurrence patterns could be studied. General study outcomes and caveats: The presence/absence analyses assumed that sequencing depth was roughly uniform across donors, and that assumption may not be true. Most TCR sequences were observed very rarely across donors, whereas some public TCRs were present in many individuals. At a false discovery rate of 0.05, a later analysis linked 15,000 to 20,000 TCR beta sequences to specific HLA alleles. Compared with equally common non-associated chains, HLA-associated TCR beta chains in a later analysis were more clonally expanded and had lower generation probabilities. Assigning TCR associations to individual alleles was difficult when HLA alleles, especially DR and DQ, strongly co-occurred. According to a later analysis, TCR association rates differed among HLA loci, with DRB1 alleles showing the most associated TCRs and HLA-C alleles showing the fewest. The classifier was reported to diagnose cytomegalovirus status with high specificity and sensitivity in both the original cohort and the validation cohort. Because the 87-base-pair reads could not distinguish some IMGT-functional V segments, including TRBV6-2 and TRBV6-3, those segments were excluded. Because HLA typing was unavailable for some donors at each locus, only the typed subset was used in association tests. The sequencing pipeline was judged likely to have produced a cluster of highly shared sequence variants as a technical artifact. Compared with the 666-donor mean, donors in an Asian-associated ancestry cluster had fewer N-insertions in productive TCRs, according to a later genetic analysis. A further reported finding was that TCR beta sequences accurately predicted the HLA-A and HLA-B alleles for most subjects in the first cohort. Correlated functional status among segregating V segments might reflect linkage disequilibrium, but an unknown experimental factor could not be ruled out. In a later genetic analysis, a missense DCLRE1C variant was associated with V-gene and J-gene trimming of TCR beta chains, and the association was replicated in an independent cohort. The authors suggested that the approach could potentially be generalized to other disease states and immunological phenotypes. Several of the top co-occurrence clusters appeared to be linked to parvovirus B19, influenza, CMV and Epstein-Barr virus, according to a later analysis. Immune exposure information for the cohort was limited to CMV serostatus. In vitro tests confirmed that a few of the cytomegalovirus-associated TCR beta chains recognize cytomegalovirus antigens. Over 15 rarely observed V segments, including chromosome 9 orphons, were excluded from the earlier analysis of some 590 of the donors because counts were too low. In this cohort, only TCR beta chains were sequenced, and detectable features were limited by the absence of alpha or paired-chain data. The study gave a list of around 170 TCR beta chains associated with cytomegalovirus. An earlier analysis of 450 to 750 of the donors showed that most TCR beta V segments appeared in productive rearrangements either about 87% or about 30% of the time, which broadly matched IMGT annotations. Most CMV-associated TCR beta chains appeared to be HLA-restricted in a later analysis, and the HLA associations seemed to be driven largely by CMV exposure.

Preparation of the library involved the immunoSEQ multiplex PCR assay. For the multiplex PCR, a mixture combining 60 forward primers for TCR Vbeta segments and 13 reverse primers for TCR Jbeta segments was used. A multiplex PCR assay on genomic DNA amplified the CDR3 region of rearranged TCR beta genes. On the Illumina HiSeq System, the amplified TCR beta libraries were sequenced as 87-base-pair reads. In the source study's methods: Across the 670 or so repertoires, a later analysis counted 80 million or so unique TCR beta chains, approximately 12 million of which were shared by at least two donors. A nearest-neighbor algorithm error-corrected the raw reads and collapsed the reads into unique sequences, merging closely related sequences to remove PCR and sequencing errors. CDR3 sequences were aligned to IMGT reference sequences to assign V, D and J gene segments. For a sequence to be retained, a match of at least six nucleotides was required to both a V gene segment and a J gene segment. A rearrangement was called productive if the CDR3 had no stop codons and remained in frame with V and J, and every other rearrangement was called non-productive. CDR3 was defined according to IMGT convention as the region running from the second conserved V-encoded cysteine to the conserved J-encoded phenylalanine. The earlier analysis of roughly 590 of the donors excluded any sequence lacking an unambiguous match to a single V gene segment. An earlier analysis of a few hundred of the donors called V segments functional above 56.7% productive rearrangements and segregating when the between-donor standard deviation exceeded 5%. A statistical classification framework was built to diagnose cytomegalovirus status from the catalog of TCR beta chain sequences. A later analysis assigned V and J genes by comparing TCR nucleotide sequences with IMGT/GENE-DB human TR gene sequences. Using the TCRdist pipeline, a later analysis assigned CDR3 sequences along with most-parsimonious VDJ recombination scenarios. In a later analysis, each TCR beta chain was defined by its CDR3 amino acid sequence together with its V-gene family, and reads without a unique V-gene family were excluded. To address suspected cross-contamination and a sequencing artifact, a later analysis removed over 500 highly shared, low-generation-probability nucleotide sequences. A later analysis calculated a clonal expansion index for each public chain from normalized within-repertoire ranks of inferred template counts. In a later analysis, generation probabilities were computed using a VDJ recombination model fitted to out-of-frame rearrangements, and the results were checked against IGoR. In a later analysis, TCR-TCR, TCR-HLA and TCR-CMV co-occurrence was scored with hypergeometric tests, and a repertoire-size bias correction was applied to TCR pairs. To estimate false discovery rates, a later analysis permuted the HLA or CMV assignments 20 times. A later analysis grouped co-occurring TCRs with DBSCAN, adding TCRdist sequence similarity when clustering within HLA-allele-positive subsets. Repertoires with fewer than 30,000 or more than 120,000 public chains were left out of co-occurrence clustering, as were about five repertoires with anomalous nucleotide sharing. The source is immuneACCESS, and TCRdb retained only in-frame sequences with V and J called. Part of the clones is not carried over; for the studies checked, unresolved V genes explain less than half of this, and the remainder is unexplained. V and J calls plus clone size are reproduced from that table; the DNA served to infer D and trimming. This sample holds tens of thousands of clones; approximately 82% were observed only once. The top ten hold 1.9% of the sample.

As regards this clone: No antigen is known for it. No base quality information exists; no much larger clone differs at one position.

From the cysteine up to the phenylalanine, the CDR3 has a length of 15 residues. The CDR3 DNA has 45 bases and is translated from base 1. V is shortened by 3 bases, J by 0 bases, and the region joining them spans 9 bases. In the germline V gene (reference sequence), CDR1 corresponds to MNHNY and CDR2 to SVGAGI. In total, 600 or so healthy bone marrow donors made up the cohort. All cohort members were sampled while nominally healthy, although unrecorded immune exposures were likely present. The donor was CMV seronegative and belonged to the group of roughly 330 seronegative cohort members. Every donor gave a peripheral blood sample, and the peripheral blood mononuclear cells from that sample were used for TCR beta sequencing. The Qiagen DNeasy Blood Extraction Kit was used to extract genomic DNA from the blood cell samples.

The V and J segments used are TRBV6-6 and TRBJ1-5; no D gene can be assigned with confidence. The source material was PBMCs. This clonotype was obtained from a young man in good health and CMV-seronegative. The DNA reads TGTGCCAGCAGTTATCTACGAGGTAGCAATCAGCCCCAGCATTTT. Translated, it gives CASSYLRGSNQPQHF.